This T cell receptor beta chain was captured by sequencing in a study of blood T cell repertoires in COVID-19. Overall study: The cDNA or gDNA used as material had been derived from T cells, B-cell-depleted T cells, or PBMCs.

Those who participated ranged in age from roughly 18 to 90 years and resided in under 25 US areas. Authors' analysis steps: Reference gene primer amplification yielded estimated nucleated cell counts. Repertoires were generated with immunoSEQ multiplex PCR, while TCRdb's copy carries only in-frame clones and drops some. Clone size and V and J calls were adopted from that table, with D and trimming inferred from the DNA. The top ten hold 2.5% to 3% of the sample, which has a few hundred thousand clones, 87% seen once. CDR3 length: 15 amino acids. In germline, CDR1 is SGHAT, CDR2 FQNNGV. Between the trimmed V and J ends, which lost 1 base and 6 bases, there was a span of 16 bases.

The chain links TRBV11-2 to TRBJ2-7; possible D gene TRBD2, 5 bases. The clonotype originates from a woman in her twenties or thirties who had recovered from COVID-19. The material sequenced was PBMCs or T cells enriched from blood (not recorded which). The CDR3 region has the DNA TGTGCCAGCAGCTTAGGGGGTACTAGGATGAGCGAGCAGTACTTC. Translating gives CASSLGGTRMSEQYF.